Following are 20 T cell receptor beta chains from one sample sequenced in a study of blood T cell repertoires in COVID-19. The data were produced by immunoSEQ multiplex PCR, yet TCRdb's version contains in-frame clones alone and is incomplete. The top ten hold over 7.5% of the sample, which has a few hundred thousand clones, around 89% seen once. The sample was PBMCs or T cells enriched from blood (not recorded which). Every receptor here comes from a man aged 35 to 55 who had recovered from COVID-19.

The genes are TRBV4-2 and TRBJ2-2, with TRBD2 matching over 9 bases. The germline V gene has CDR1 LGHNA and CDR2 YNFKEQ. This CDR3 contains 20 residues. The J segment lost 4 bases and the V segment lost 1 base, leaving 16 bases of the junction unmatched. The CDR3, as DNA: TGTGCCAGCAGCCAAGTTCCGGGTGAAAGAGCGGGAGGCGGCACCGGGGAGCTGTTTTTT. Translating gives CASSQVPGERAGGGTGELFF.

The chain is built from TRBV3-1 (or the pseudogene TRBV3-2) and TRBJ2-3, with unresolved D. CDR1 and CDR2 (germline): LGHDT, YNNKEL (reference sequence). CDR3 length: 14 residues. V shed 1 base and J shed 2 bases, with 7 bases lying between them. CDR3 sequence (DNA): TGTGCCAGCAGCCAAGGGCTAGTCACAGATACGCAGTATTTT. Translation: CASSQGLVTDTQYF.

The CDR3 region is CASSSGGAGETQYF. Here the CDR3 DNA reads TGTGCCAGCAGTTCCGGGGGGGCTGGGGAGACCCAGTACTTC. This rearrangement joins TRBV6-2 or TRBV6-3 to TRBJ2-5, with 8 nucleotides matching TRBD2. J gave up 5 bases and V 4 bases, and 6 bases lay outside the gene matches. Germline CDR1 reads MNHEY; CDR2 reads SVGEGT. This CDR3 is 14 amino acids long.

The V call is TRBV2, the J call TRBJ1-5, with D possibly being TRBD1 (5 bases). Germline values: CDR1 SNHLY, CDR2 FYNNEI. This CDR3 spans 13 amino acids. Trimming removed 6 bases at V and 1 base at J, with 7 bases between. The chain's CDR3 is CASRRDSNQPQHF. The DNA of the CDR3 is TGTGCCAGCAGGCGGGACAGCAATCAGCCCCAGCATTTT.

The chain is built from TRBV5-4 and TRBJ2-7; 11 bases match TRBD2. The germline gives CDR1 SGHNT, CDR2 YYREEE (reference sequence). V was pared by 6 bases and J by 5 bases, with 7 bases of the junction left unmatched. CDR3 length: 14 residues. CDR3 region: CASTIAGGPDEQYF. The CDR3 DNA is TGTGCCAGCACCATAGCGGGAGGGCCGGACGAGCAGTACTTC.

V usage is TRBV27 and J usage is TRBJ2-7; TRBD2 matches 13 bases. V lost 4 bases and J lost 3; bases outside the gene matches: 6. Germline CDR1 reads MNHEY; CDR2 reads SMNVEV (reference sequence). The CDR3 sequence is 16 residues long. The CDR3 loop reads CASSSLGLAGHYEQYF. DNA of the CDR3: TGTGCCAGCAGTTCCCTGGGACTAGCGGGGCACTACGAGCAGTACTTC.

The chain joins TRBV15 to TRBJ1-1, with a weak D call TRBD1 (5 bases). This CDR3 has 15 residues. Per the germline V gene, CDR1 is LNHNV and CDR2 is YYDKDF (reference sequence). Trimming stripped 0 bases from V and 3 bases from J, with 11 bases between. The CDR3 DNA reads as TGTGCCACCAGCAGAGATACTCGCAGGGACACTGAAGCTTTCTTT. Translated, it gives CATSRDTRRDTEAFF.

V and J are TRBV15 and TRBJ1-6; TRBD1 agrees at 7 bases. V gave up 3 bases and J gave up 7 bases; unmatched junction bases: 6. The CDR3 is 15 amino acids. Germline assignment: CDR1 LNHNV and CDR2 YYDKDF (reference sequence). The CDR3: CATSRGDSLNSPLHF. The CDR3 DNA reads TGTGCCACCAGCAGGGGGGACAGCCTCAATTCACCCCTCCACTTT.

This clone showed up just a few times. The chain joins TRBV9 to TRBJ1-3; D uncertain. The CDR3 has 14 amino acids. V lost 1 base and J lost 0, with 5 bases in between. Looked up from germline, CDR1 is SGDLS and CDR2 is YYNGEE. This chain's CDR3 is CASSVQVSGNTIYF. The CDR3 coding sequence is TGTGCCAGCAGCGTACAGGTCTCTGGAAACACCATATATTTT.

This chain uses TRBV15 with TRBJ2-3, with 14 nucleotides matching TRBD2. The CDR3 is made up of 21 amino acids. Germline trimming cut 4 bases from V and 6 bases from J; bases unmatched to any gene: 21. The V gene's germline CDR1 is LNHNV and CDR2 YYDKDF (reference sequence). DNA for the CDR3: TGTGCCACCAGCACCCACGAACTGCCGGGACTAGCGGGAGAGGCGGCTGATACGCAGTATTTT. This gives the protein CATSTHELPGLAGEAADTQYF.

The CDR3 DNA follows: TGTGCCAGCAGCACTGACAGATATGCAACTAATGAAAAACTGTTTTTT. It yields the protein CASSTDRYATNEKLFF. This chain uses TRBV7-6 with TRBJ1-4; D is possibly TRBD1 (5 bases). Trimming took 5 bases from V and 0 from J, leaving 13 bases between them. The germline gives CDR1 SGHVS, CDR2 FNYEAQ. There are 16 residues in the CDR3. Using reference TRBV7-6 and TRBJ1-4 for the parts outside the CDR3, the full variable domain is GAGVSQSPRYKVTKRGQDVALRCDPISGHVSLYWYRQALGQGPEFLTYFNYEAQQDKSGLPNDRFSAERPEGSISTLTIQRTEQRDSAMYRCASSTDRYATNEKLFFGSGTQLSVL.

This clone was seen more than once but under ten times. In DNA form, the CDR3 reads TGTGCCAGCAGCTTATTAGCAGGGAAAAACACTGAAGCTTTCTTT. Translation gives CASSLLAGKNTEAFF. The gene calls are TRBV7-3 and TRBJ1-1; weak D call: TRBD1 (5 bases). With 2 bases removed from V and 2 bases from J, the gap between germline ends came to 12 bases. From germline, CDR1 is SGHTA and CDR2 FQGTGA. There are 15 residues in the CDR3.

This sequence joins TRBV6-5 and TRBJ1-5; weak D call: TRBD1 (6 bases). Germline lookup yields CDR1 MNHEY and CDR2 SVGAGI. The CDR3 runs to 15 residues. Trimming took off 8 bases at V and 3 bases at J, with 17 bases between the two ends. The CDR3 bases are TGTGCCAGCCTTGCCCCTGGGGGCTCCAATCAGCCCCAGCATTTT. It encodes CASLAPGGSNQPQHF.

Regarding this clone: At one end, the junction sequence differs from germline, possibly due to a read error. The chain is built from TRBV18 and TRBJ1-3; unclear D gene. The CDR3 covers 16 residues. The V gene's germline CDR1 is KGHSH and CDR2 LQKENI. In nucleotides, the CDR3 is TGTGCCAGCTCCCCACCCGTCTTAGTGGCTGGAAACACCATATATTTT. Translation gives CASSPPVLVAGNTIYF.

Here the CDR3 reads CASSPQMTGNTIYF. CDR3 DNA sequence: TGTGCCAGCAGCCCGCAGATGACTGGAAACACCATATATTTT. The V gene is TRBV7-2, the J gene TRBJ1-3, with no clear D. The germline V gene encodes CDR1 SGHTA and CDR2 FQGNSA. Between the trimmed V and J ends, which lost 5 bases and 2 bases, there was a span of 10 bases. The CDR3 loop spans 14 amino acids.

This sequence joins TRBV11-2 and TRBJ2-5; 10 bases are shared with TRBD2. Looked up from germline, CDR1 is SGHAT and CDR2 is FQNNGV. This CDR3 region has 17 residues. V lost 1 base to trimming and J lost 3 bases; unmatched junction nucleotides: 8. In nucleotides, the CDR3 is TGTGCCAGCAGCTTAGCCCTAGCGGGAGCGATTGAAGAGACCCAGTACTTC. Protein product: CASSLALAGAIEETQYF.

The chain combines TRBV10-3 with TRBJ1-1, with a weak D call TRBD1 (6 bases). The germline V gene encodes CDR1 ENHRY and CDR2 SYGVKD. The CDR3 contains 15 residues. V was trimmed by 2 bases and J by 8 bases, leaving 18 bases between them. The CDR3 DNA is TGTGCCATCAGTGAGCCGGGCGGGGGGCGAGAGGAAGCTTTCTTT. Translation gives CAISEPGGGREEAFF.

V is TRBV28 and J is TRBJ2-5, with 8 nucleotides matching TRBD2. CDR1 is MDHEN, CDR2 SYDVKM, per germline. The CDR3 is 15 residues long. The V segment lost 5 bases and the J segment 2 bases; nucleotides outside the gene matches: 7. The CDR3 DNA reads TGTGCCAGCAGTCTGCGGGGGGTGAGACAAGAGACCCAGTACTTC. This codes for CASSLRGVRQETQYF.

The chain carries TRBV7-2 and TRBJ2-3, with 9 positions matching TRBD2. Germline CDR1 and CDR2: SGHTA and FQGNSA. J gave up 1 base and V 1 base, and 9 bases lay outside the gene matches. CDR3 length equals 18 residues. CDR3 sequence (DNA): TGTGCCAGCAGCTTAGTTAGCGGGAGCGGGATGGGCACAGATACGCAGTATTTT. Translating gives CASSLVSGSGMGTDTQYF.

CDR3 amino acids: CASSLLVFGQSNRNEQFF. The CDR3 bases are TGTGCCAGCAGCCTTTTAGTTTTCGGACAGTCCAACCGCAATGAGCAGTTCTTC. The J gene is TRBJ2-1, the V gene TRBV7-8; D is perhaps TRBD1 (6 bases). The germline CDR1 and CDR2 sequences are SGHVS and FQNEAQ. Trimming left V 5 bases short and J 6 bases short, with 26 bases between. The CDR3 has 18 amino acids.